The 9 T cell receptor beta chains below all came from one sample that was sequenced in a study of blood T cell repertoires in COVID-19. Method: immunoSEQ multiplex PCR; TCRdb's copy keeps in-frame clones and lacks some. The table shows approximately 140,000 clones, with 84% occurring only once. Sequenced: peripheral blood. These TCRs come from a man in his sixties or seventies with acute or convalescent COVID-19.

V usage is TRBV6-5 and J usage is TRBJ1-1, with 11 positions matching TRBD1. The germline V gene encodes CDR1 MNHEY and CDR2 SVGAGI. V was clipped by 7 bases and J by 8 bases; unmatched bases: 9. The CDR3 spans 14 residues. The CDR3 reads CASMLDRGRWEAFF. CDR3 bases: TGTGCCAGCATGCTGGACAGGGGGCGTTGGGAAGCTTTCTTT.

V usage is TRBV7-9 and J usage is TRBJ2-2; TRBD1 matches at 11 bases. This CDR3 contains 18 residues. CDR1 SEHNR and CDR2 FQNEAQ come from the germline V gene (reference sequence). The ends lost 6 bases at V and 1 base at J; junction bases unmatched: 10. CDR3 sequence reads: CASRQGTGGRWNTGELFF. As DNA, the CDR3 is TGTGCCAGCAGGCAAGGGACAGGGGGAAGGTGGAACACCGGGGAGCTGTTTTTT.

The chain couples TRBV5-6 to TRBJ1-6; 8 nucleotides align to TRBD1. This CDR3 contains 14 residues. Trimming removed 3 bases from V and 9 bases from J; junction bases left unmatched: 5. The germline V gene encodes CDR1 SGHDT and CDR2 YYEEEE. DNA of the CDR3: TGTGCCAGCAGCTCTTGGACAGGGCTTTCACCCCTCCACTTT. This gives the protein CASSSWTGLSPLHF.

V gene TRBV7-2 combines with J gene TRBJ1-1; 7 nucleotides align to TRBD1. In germline, CDR1 is SGHTA, CDR2 FQGNSA. The CDR3 consists of 14 residues. J lost 5 bases, V lost 4 bases, and 7 bases had no gene match. CDR3: CASSWTLTGTEAFF. The CDR3 DNA follows: TGTGCCAGCAGCTGGACCCTGACAGGGACTGAAGCTTTCTTT.

This chain joins TRBV2 and TRBJ1-1; 9 bases align to TRBD1. The CDR3 contains 14 residues. V lost 5 bases to trimming and J lost 3 bases; unmatched junction nucleotides: 4. Germline CDR1 is SNHLY and CDR2 is FYNNEI. The CDR3 DNA sequence: TGTGCCAGCAGTTCCCGGACAGGGGACACTGAAGCTTTCTTT. Translation gives CASSSRTGDTEAFF.

The chain carries TRBV12-3 or TRBV12-4 and TRBJ2-7; D call uncertain. Trimming left V 3 bases short and J 5 bases short, with 11 bases between. The CDR3 has 13 residues. The CDR3 DNA is TGTGCCAGCAGTTTCGACACCGAGCACGAGCAGTACTTC. As protein: CASSFDTEHEQYF.

The chain uses TRBV5-1 and TRBJ1-1, with 7 bases fitting TRBD1. Germline V gene lookup returns CDR1 SGHRS and CDR2 YFSETQ. V dropped 0 bases and J dropped 7; count of bases not matched to a gene: 12. The CDR3 sequence is 16 residues long. In DNA form, the CDR3 reads TGCGCCAGCAGCTTGGGGAGAGGGGGCGTAGGGAATGAAGCTTTCTTT. This encodes CASSLGRGGVGNEAFF.

This clone was detected a few times. The chain recombines TRBV1 with TRBJ1-4; the table names TRBD1, a call not compared with the DNA. TRBV1 is termed a pseudogene. The CDR3 sequence is 21 residues long. DNA of the CDR3: TGCACCAGCAGCCAAGCCCGGACAGGGAAGGGCCACACTTCAACTAATGAAAAACTGTTTTTT. Translation gives CTSSQARTGKGHTSTNEKLFF.

The V and J genes are TRBV3-1 (or the pseudogene TRBV3-2) and TRBJ1-4, with 10 bases lining up with TRBD1. Unmatched junction bases numbered 10, after V lost 4 bases and J lost 5 bases. This CDR3 comprises 17 residues. Germline lookup yields CDR1 LGHDT and CDR2 YNNKEL (reference sequence). The CDR3 reads CASSLGTGVGLNEKLFF. The CDR3 region has the DNA TGTGCCAGCAGCCTTGGGACAGGGGTCGGCCTAAATGAAAAACTGTTTTTT.